The rows below give T cell receptor beta chains drawn from one sample of a study of tumor-infiltrating lymphocytes in primary liver carcinoma. TCRdb reprocessed the multiplex PCR reads with MiXCR, giving one entry per CDR3 protein. Of about 43,000 distinct CDR3 sequences listed, 65% to 85% were seen once; the top ten hold about 18%. Input material: liver tumor tissue from sampling region 2. All receptors come from a man in his forties with primary liver carcinoma and hepatitis B virus infection. Both conserved end residues are part of each CDR3. D genes are given only for firm matches. Rows give clone size only sometimes, using once, few, many, or a class for an expanded clone.

clone size: NA
D gene: NA
V gene: TRBV11-2
J gene: TRBJ2-5
CDR3 DNA: TGTGTCAGCAGCTTAGGGTCGGGTAACCTCCGAGAGACCCAGTACTTC
CDR3 protein: CVSSLGSGNLRETQYF

clone size: NA
D gene: NA
V gene: TRBV11-1
J gene: TRBJ2-2
CDR3 DNA: TGTGCCAGCAGCTATACAGGATCTTTCTCCGCGGAGCTGTCTTTT
CDR3 protein: CASSYTGSFSAELSF

clone size: NA
D gene: NA
V gene: TRBV11-2
J gene: TRBJ2-5
CDR3 DNA: TGTGCCAGCAGCTTAAGTGTGGGACAAGAGACCCAGTACTTC
CDR3 protein: CASSLSVGQETQYF

clone size: few
D gene: NA
V gene: TRBV6-2/TRBV6-3
J gene: TRBJ1-1
CDR3 DNA: TGTGCCAGCAGTCGTAGACCCGACTGCGCTCTCTTT
CDR3 protein: CASSRRPDCALF

clone size: NA
D gene: NA
V gene: TRBV7-8
J gene: TRBJ1-4
CDR3 DNA: TGTGTCAGCAGCTCCTACGGAGTGGGAGAAAAACTGTTTTTC
CDR3 protein: CVSSSYGVGEKLFF

clone size: NA
D gene: NA
V gene: TRBV5-1
J gene: TRBJ2-3
CDR3 DNA: TGCGCCAGCAGCTTGAGGACGGTCGGCAGCACAGATAAGCAGTATTTT
CDR3 protein: CASSLRTVGSTDKQYF

clone size: once
D gene: NA
V gene: TRBV7-9
J gene: TRBJ2-2
CDR3 DNA: TGTGCCAGCAGCTTAGTTCTACAGGATTGGACCGGGGAGCTGTTTTTT
CDR3 protein: CASSLVLQDWTGELFF

clone size: NA
D gene: NA
V gene: TRBV6-1
J gene: TRBJ2-2
CDR3 DNA: TGTACCAGAAGTGAAGCTGACAGAGATACCGGGGAGCTGTTTTTT
CDR3 protein: CTRSEADRDTGELFF

clone size: NA
D gene: NA
V gene: TRBV25-1
J gene: TRBJ1-3
CDR3 DNA: TGTGCCAGCAATGTTCCCGGCGGAGGAAACACCATATATTTT
CDR3 protein: CASNVPGGGNTIYF

clone size: NA
D gene: TRBD2
V gene: TRBV29-1
J gene: TRBJ2-5
CDR3 DNA: TGCAGCGTTGGTGGGACCAGCGGGAGTTGGAAGACCCAGTACTTC
CDR3 protein: CSVGGTSGSWKTQYF

clone size: NA
D gene: NA
V gene: TRBV7-9
J gene: TRBJ1-2
CDR3 DNA: TGTGCCAGCTGCTTAGTAGCGGGACGGGGATCACGAAACTATGGCTACACCTTC
CDR3 protein: CASCLVAGRGSRNYGYTF

clone size: large
D gene: TRBD2
V gene: TRBV11-2
J gene: TRBJ2-1
CDR3 DNA: TGTGCCAGCAGCCCGGGACTAGCGGGACCCAATGAGCAGTTCTTC
CDR3 protein: CASSPGLAGPNEQFF

clone size: NA
D gene: NA
V gene: TRBV2
J gene: TRBJ1-2
CDR3 DNA: TGTGCCAGTCGGCGGGTCTACGGATACACCTTC
CDR3 protein: CASRRVYGYTF

clone size: many
D gene: NA
V gene: TRBV7-9
J gene: TRBJ2-3
CDR3 DNA: TGTGCCAGCAGCCCCCGACTAGATACGCAGTATTTT
CDR3 protein: CASSPRLDTQYF

clone size: NA
D gene: NA
V gene: TRBV11-1
J gene: TRBJ2-2
CDR3 DNA: TGTACCAGCAGCTGTACAGGACCTTTCTCCGGGGAGTTGTTTTTT
CDR3 protein: CTSSCTGPFSGELFF

clone size: NA
D gene: TRBD1
V gene: TRBV11-2
J gene: TRBJ1-4
CDR3 DNA: TGTGCCAGCAGCGCAACGACAGGGTTTGATAATGAAAAACTGTTTTTT
CDR3 protein: CASSATTGFDNEKLFF

clone size: NA
D gene: NA
V gene: TRBV4-2
J gene: TRBJ2-2
CDR3 DNA: TGTGCCATCAGCCTAGGGGGCCTGGCGGGAGATTTCGGGGAGCTGTTTTTT
CDR3 protein: CAISLGGLAGDFGELFF